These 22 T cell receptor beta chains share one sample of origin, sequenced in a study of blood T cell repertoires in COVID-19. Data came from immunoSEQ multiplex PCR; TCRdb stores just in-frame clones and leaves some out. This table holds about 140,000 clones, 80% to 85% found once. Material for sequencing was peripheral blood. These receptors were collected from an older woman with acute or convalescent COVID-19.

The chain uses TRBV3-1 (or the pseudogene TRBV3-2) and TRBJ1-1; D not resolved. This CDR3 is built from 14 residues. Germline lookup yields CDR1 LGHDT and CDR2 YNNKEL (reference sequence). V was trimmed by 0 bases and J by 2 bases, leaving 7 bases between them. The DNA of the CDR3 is TGTGCCAGCAGCCAAGAGGAGGGCAACACTGAAGCTTTCTTT. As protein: CASSQEEGNTEAFF.

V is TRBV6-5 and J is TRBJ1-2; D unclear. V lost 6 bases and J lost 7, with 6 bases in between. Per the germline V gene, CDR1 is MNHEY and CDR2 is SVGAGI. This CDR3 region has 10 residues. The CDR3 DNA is TGTGCCAGCAGCGAGGGTGGCTACACCTTC. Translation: CASSEGGYTF.

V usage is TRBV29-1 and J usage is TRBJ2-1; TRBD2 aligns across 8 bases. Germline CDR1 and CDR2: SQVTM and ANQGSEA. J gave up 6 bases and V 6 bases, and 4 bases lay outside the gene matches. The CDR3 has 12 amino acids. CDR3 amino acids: CSVREGGNEQFF. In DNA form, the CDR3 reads TGCAGCGTCCGGGAGGGGGGCAATGAGCAGTTCTTC.

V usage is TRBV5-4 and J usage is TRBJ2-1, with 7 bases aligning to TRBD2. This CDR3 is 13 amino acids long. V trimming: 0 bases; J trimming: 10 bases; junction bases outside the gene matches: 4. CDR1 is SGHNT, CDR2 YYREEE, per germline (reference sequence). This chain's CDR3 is CASSLAGGREQFF. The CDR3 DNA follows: TGTGCCAGCAGCTTGGCCGGGGGGAGGGAGCAGTTCTTC.

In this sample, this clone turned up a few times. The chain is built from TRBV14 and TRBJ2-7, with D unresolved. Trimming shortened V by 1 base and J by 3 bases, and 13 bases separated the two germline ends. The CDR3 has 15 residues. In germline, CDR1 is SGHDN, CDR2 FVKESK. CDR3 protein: CASSQGLGPFYEQYF. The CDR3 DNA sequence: TGTGCCAGCAGCCAAGGACTCGGTCCCTTCTACGAGCAGTACTTC. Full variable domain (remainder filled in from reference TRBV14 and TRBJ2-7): EAGVTQFPSHSVIEKGQTVTLRCDPISGHDNLYWYRRVMGKEIKFLLHFVKESKQDESGMPNNRFLAERTGGTYSTLKVQPAELEDSGVYFCASSQGLGPFYEQYFGPGTRLTVT.

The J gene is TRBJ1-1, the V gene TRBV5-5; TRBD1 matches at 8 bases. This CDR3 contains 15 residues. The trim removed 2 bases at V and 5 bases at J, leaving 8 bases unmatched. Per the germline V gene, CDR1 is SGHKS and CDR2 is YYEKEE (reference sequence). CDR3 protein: CASSFRTGSGTEAFF. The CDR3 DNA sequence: TGTGCCAGCAGCTTTCGGACAGGGTCCGGGACTGAAGCTTTCTTT.

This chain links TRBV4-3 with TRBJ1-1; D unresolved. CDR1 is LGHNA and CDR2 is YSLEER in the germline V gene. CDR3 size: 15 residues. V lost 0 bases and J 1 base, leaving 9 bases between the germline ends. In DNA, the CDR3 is TGCGCCAGCAGCCAAGAATGGCGACAGAACACTGAAGCTTTCTTT. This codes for CASSQEWRQNTEAFF.

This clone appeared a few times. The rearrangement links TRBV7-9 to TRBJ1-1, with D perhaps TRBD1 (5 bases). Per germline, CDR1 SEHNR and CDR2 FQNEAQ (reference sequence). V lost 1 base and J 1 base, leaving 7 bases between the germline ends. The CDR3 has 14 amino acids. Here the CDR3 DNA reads TGTGCCAGCAGCTTAGGACAGTCGAACACTGAAGCTTTCTTT. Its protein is CASSLGQSNTEAFF.

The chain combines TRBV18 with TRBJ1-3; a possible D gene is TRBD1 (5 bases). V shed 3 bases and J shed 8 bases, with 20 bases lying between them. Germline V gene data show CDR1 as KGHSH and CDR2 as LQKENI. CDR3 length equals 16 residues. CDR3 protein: CASSPAGASYRDTIYF. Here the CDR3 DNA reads TGTGCCAGCTCACCGGCTGGGGCCTCATATCGGGACACCATATATTTT. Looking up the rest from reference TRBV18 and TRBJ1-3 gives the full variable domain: NAGVMQNPRHLVRRRGQEARLRCSPMKGHSHVYWYRQLPEEGLKFMVYLQKENIIDESGMPKERFSAEFPKEGPSILRIQQVVRGDSAAYFCASSPAGASYRDTIYFGEGSWLTVV.

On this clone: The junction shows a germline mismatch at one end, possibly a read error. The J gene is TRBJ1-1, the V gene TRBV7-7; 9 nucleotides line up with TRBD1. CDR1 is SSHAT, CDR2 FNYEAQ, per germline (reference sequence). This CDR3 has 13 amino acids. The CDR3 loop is CASSRDRAAEAFF. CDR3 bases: TGTGCTAGCAGCCGGGACAGGGCGGCAGAAGCTTTCTTT. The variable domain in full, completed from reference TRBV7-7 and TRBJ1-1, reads GAGVSQSPRYKVTKRGQDVTLRCDPISSHATLYWYQQALGQGPEFLTYFNYEAQPDKSGLPSDRFSAERPEGSISTLTIQRTEQRDSAMYRCASSRDRAAEAFFGQGTRLTVV.

Here the CDR3 reads CASSRGRYTF. The CDR3 DNA follows: TGTGCCAGCAGTCGGGGTCGCTACACCTTC. The chain joins TRBV28 to TRBJ1-2; no definite D call. From germline, CDR1 is MDHEN and CDR2 SYDVKM. The CDR3 sequence is 10 residues long. The ends were cut back, 5 bases at V and 9 bases at J, with 7 bases in the middle.

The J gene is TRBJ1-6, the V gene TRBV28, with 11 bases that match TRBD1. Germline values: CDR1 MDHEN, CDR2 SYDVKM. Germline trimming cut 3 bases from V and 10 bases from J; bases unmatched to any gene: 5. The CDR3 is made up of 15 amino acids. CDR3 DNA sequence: TGTGCCAGCAGTTTGCGGACAGGGGGCCGATCACCCCTCCACTTT. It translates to CASSLRTGGRSPLHF.

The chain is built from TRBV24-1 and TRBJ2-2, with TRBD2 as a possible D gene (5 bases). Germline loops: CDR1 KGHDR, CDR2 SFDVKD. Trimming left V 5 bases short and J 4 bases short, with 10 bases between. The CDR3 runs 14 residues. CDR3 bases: TGTGCCACCAGTGGTAGCGTGCTCACCGGGGAGCTGTTTTTT. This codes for CATSGSVLTGELFF.

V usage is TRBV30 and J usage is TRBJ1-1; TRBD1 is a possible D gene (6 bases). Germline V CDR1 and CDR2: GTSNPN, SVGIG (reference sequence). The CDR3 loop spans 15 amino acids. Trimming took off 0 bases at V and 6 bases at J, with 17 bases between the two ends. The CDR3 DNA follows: TGTGCCTGGAGTGTACCCGAAAGGGGGAGCTCTGAAGCTTTCTTT. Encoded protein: CAWSVPERGSSEAFF. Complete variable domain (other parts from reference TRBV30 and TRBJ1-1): SQTIHQWPATLVQPVGSPLSLECTVEGTSNPNLYWYRQAAGRGLQLLFYSVGIGQISSEVPQNLSASRPQDRQFILSSKKLLLSDSGFYLCAWSVPERGSSEAFFGQGTRLTVV.

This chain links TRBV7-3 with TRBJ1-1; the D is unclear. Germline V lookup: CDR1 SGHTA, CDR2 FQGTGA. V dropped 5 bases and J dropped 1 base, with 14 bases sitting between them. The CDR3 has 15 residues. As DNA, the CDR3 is TGTGCCAGCAGCCCTGGCCTTGGCTGGAACACTGAAGCTTTCTTT. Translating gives CASSPGLGWNTEAFF.

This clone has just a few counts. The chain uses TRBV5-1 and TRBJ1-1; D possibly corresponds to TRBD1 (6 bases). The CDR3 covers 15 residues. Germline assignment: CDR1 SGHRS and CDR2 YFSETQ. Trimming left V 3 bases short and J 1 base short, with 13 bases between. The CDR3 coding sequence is TGCGCCAGCAGCTCGCAGGGGCCCCCGAACACTGAAGCTTTCTTT. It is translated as CASSSQGPPNTEAFF.

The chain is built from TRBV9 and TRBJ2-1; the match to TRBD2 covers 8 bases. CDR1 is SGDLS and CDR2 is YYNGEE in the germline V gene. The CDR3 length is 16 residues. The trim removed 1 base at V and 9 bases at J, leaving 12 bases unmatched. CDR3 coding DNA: TGTGCCAGCAGCGTACTGCGGGCTAGCGGGTTCTCTGAGCAGTTCTTC. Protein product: CASSVLRASGFSEQFF.

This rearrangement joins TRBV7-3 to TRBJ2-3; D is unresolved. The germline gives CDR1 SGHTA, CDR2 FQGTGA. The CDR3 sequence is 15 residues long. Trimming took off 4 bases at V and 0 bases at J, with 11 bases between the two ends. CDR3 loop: CASSSGDTSTDTQYF. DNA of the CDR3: TGTGCCAGCAGCTCCGGAGATACTAGCACAGATACGCAGTATTTT.

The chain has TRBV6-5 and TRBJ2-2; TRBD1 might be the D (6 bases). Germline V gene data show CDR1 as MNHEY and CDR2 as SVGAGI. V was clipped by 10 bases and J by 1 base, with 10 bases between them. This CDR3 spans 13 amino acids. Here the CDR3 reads CATGTLNTGELFF. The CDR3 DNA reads TGTGCCACCGGGACATTGAACACCGGGGAGCTGTTTTTT.

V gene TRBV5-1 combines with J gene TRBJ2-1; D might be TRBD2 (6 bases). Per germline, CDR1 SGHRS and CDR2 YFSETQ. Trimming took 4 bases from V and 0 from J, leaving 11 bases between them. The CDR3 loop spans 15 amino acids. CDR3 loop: CASSQDGSSYNEQFF. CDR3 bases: TGCGCCAGCAGCCAAGACGGGAGCTCCTACAATGAGCAGTTCTTC.

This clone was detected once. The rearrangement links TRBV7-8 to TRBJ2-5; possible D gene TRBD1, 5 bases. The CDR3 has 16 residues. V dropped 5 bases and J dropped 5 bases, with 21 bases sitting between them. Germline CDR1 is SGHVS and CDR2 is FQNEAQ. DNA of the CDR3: TGTGCCAGCAGCCTCTTCAGGACAACTTCGTCGGAGACCCAGTACTTC. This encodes CASSLFRTTSSETQYF.

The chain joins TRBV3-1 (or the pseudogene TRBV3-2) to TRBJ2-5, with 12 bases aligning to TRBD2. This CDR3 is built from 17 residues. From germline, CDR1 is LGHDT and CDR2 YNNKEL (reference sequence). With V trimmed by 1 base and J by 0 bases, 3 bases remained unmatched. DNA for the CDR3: TGTGCCAGCAGCCAAGGGACTAGCGGGGAGTACCAAGAGACCCAGTACTTC. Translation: CASSQGTSGEYQETQYF.